The source of this T cell receptor (beta chain) is a study of shared clonotypes between healthy human individuals. Positive CCR7 selection of CD45RO-negative cells yielded the naive CD8 cells, and terminally differentiated effector memory CD45RA+ cells were excluded. The table came from immunoSEQ multiplex PCR; TCRdb's copy has only in-frame clones and leaves some out. This sample has a few million clones, with around 93% found just once. This CDR3 has 16 amino acids. Germline CDR1 reads SGDLS; CDR2 reads YYNGEE. J lost 3 bases, V lost 3 bases, and 12 bases had no gene match. V gene TRBV9 combines with J gene TRBJ2-7; 7 bases match TRBD2. Sequencing was done on a sample of naive CD8+ T cells from PBMCs. The TCR originated in a man aged 18 to 29 in good health. Some clones in this sample may be carry-over from other donors' samples. The CDR3 nucleotides read TGTGCCAGCAGCGGATCTAGCGGACCTGGAGGCTACGAGCAGTACTTC. Translating it yields CASSGSSGPGGYEQYF. The full variable domain, with the rest looked up from reference TRBV9 and TRBJ2-7, is DSGVTQTPKHLITATGQRVTLRCSPRSGDLSVYWYQQSLDQGLQFLIQYYNGEERAKGNILERFSAQQFPDLHSELNLSSLELGDSALYFCASSGSSGPGGYEQYFGPGTRLTVT.